This is a list of T cell receptor beta chains from one sample in a study of blood T cell repertoires in COVID-19. Some clones are missing from TCRdb's copy, which holds only in-frame ones; the method was immunoSEQ multiplex PCR. This sample carries approximately 290,000 clones, around 81% of them seen once, and the ten largest clones take 15% to 18%. Material for sequencing was peripheral blood. These receptors were obtained from a person aged 65 to 85 with COVID-19, enrolled during active disease. Each CDR3 is given with its conserved first and last residue. A D gene is named only where the DNA matches it firmly. Clone size is shown for a subset of rows, as once, few, many or a class of expanded clone.

TRBJ2-2	.	TRBV5-1	.	CASSTGTTSNTGELFF	TGCGCCAGCAGCACCGGGACAACTTCGAACACCGGGGAGCTGTTTTTT
TRBJ1-1	TRBD1	TRBV7-8	.	CASSPRGQGAEAFF	TGTGCCAGCAGCCCGCGGGGACAGGGGGCTGAAGCTTTCTTT
TRBJ2-5	.	TRBV5-5	.	CASISMQETQYF	TGTGCCAGCATTAGTATGCAAGAGACCCAGTACTTC
TRBJ2-3	TRBD1	TRBV9	.	CASGQGRGTDTQYF	TGTGCCAGTGGACAGGGGAGGGGCACAGATACGCAGTATTTT
TRBJ2-1	TRBD2	TRBV7-9	.	CASSLSGSLAYNEQFF	TGTGCCAGCAGCTTAAGCGGGAGTCTGGCCTACAATGAGCAGTTCTTC
TRBJ2-7	TRBD2	TRBV7-2	few	CASSSRGAGAREQYF	TGTGCCAGCAGCTCCCGGGGAGCGGGGGCCCGGGAGCAGTACTTC
TRBJ2-2	.	TRBV7-3	.	CASSLGTPGELFF	TGTGCCAGCAGCTTAGGGACACCCGGGGAGCTGTTTTTT
TRBJ2-3	TRBD2	TRBV28	.	CASSLGGGNTDTQYF	TGTGCCAGCAGCCTCGGGGGGGGCAACACAGATACGCAGTATTTT
TRBJ2-5	.	TRBV28	.	CASKIPGNNWETQYF	TGTGCCAGCAAGATCCCAGGGAATAACTGGGAGACCCAGTACTTC
TRBJ2-1	TRBD2	TRBV3-1/TRBV3-2	.	CASNEAGALNEQFF	TGTGCCAGCAACGAAGCGGGGGCTCTAAATGAGCAGTTCTTC
TRBJ2-7	.	TRBV6-2/TRBV6-3	.	CASSSSATQPGRWPYEQYF	TGTGCCAGCAGTTCGTCCGCCACTCAACCAGGGCGGTGGCCCTACGAGCAGTACTTC
TRBJ2-2	TRBD1	TRBV4-3	.	CASSHARGNANTGELFF	TGCGCCAGCAGCCACGCCAGGGGGAACGCGAACACCGGGGAGCTGTTTTTT
TRBJ2-2	.	TRBV19	.	CASSSRDSDCTGELFF	TGTGCCAGTAGTAGCCGGGACTCCGATTGCACCGGGGAGCTGTTTTTT
TRBJ2-1	.	TRBV29-1	.	CSTRDNEQFF	TGCAGCACCCGGGACAATGAGCAGTTCTTC
TRBJ2-3	TRBD2	TRBV20-1	.	CSARDPGGNTDTQYF	TGCAGTGCTCGTGACCCGGGAGGGAACACAGATACGCAGTATTTT
TRBJ2-7	TRBD1	TRBV18	.	CASSLRSTGTGGTEQYF	TGTGCCAGCTCCCTTCGGAGTACCGGGACAGGGGGTACCGAGCAGTACTTC
TRBJ1-4	.	TRBV6-5	.	CASSSRRATNEKLFF	TGTGCCAGCAGCTCCCGCAGGGCGACTAATGAAAAACTGTTTTTT
TRBJ1-1	.	TRBV11-1	few	CASMRGGTEAFF	TGTGCCAGCATGCGGGGCGGTACTGAAGCTTTCTTT
TRBJ2-7	TRBD1	TRBV12-3/TRBV12-4	.	CASSRDRGHEQYF	TGTGCCAGCAGCCGCGACAGGGGCCACGAGCAGTACTTC
TRBJ2-6	TRBD1	TRBV19	.	CASSMLRGQRSGANVLTF	TGTGCCAGTAGTATGCTCAGGGGGCAGAGGTCTGGGGCCAACGTCCTGACTTTC
TRBJ2-1	TRBD1	TRBV11-2	.	CASSNGTAQHGQFF	TGTGCCAGCAGCAACGGGACAGCTCAACATGGGCAGTTCTTC
TRBJ1-6	.	TRBV11-2	.	CASSLDRTVSSYNSPLHF	TGTGCCAGCAGCTTAGATCGAACCGTGAGCTCCTATAATTCACCCCTCCACTTT
TRBJ1-6	TRBD1	TRBV4-1	.	CASATGASSPLHF	TGCGCCAGCGCCACAGGGGCGAGTTCACCCCTCCACTTT
TRBJ2-7	.	TRBV5-1	.	CASSLAVGMQGHEQYF	TGCGCCAGCAGCTTGGCCGTAGGAATGCAGGGCCACGAGCAGTACTTC
TRBJ1-4	TRBD1	TRBV7-9	.	CASSLTGVWEKLFF	TGTGCCAGCAGCTTAACAGGGGTTTGGGAAAAACTGTTTTTT
TRBJ1-5	TRBD1	TRBV7-9	.	CASSLAKGQGHQPQHF	TGTGCCAGCAGCTTAGCAAAGGGACAGGGGCATCAGCCCCAGCATTTT
TRBJ2-1	.	TRBV2	.	CASSETVGSNEQFF	TGTGCCAGCAGCGAAACGGTCGGGTCGAATGAGCAGTTCTTC
TRBJ2-7	TRBD1	TRBV18	.	CASSTETGVVYEQYF	TGTGCCAGCTCCACAGAGACAGGGGTCGTCTACGAGCAGTACTTC
TRBJ1-2	.	TRBV7-2	.	CASSFRISENYGYTF	TGTGCCAGCAGCTTTCGCATCTCGGAGAACTATGGCTACACCTTC
TRBJ2-7	TRBD2	TRBV7-2	.	CASSTWTSGLYEQYF	TGTGCCAGCAGCACCTGGACTAGCGGTCTTTACGAGCAGTACTTC
TRBJ2-7	.	TRBV30	few	CAWSANRASYEQYF	TGTGCCTGGAGTGCTAACAGGGCCTCCTACGAGCAGTACTTC
TRBJ2-2	.	TRBV4-1	.	CASSKTAGPNTGELFF	TGCGCCAGCAGCAAAACAGCGGGTCCGAACACCGGGGAGCTGTTTTTT
TRBJ2-7	TRBD1	TRBV6-2/TRBV6-3	.	CASSWDRISSYEQYF	TGTGCCAGCAGTTGGGACAGGATTAGCTCCTACGAGCAGTACTTC